The source of this TCR beta chain is a study of blood T cell repertoires in COVID-19. This clone was seen more than once but under ten times. Measured with immunoSEQ multiplex PCR; TCRdb has only the in-frame clones, and not every one. The repertoire holds roughly 250,000 clones, with approximately 80% as singletons. The CDR3 covers 14 residues. V lost 4 bases to trimming and J lost 12 bases, with 17 bases between them. CDR1 is SGDLS, CDR2 YYNGEE, per germline. The source is a woman in her 70s with acute or convalescent COVID-19. The chain combines TRBV9 with TRBJ1-6; D may be TRBD1 (5 bases). Sequencing was performed on peripheral blood. CDR3 loop: CASSRQGPLEPLHF. The CDR3, as DNA: TGTGCCAGCAGCCGTCAGGGCCCCCTTGAACCCCTCCACTTT.